What follows describes a single TCR beta chain. In the authors' methods: Researchers report that nucleated cell counts were estimated from reference gene primer amplification. Assay: immunoSEQ multiplex PCR; the TCRdb copy retains only in-frame clones and omits some. V and J calls and clone size are as listed in that table; D and trimming were resolved from the DNA. The data show 150,000 to 200,000 clones, roughly 84% seen once. This entry comes from a study of blood T cell repertoires in COVID-19. The wider study: Italy, Spain and the United States were the sources of the convalescent and acute COVID-19 samples. Sample material is recorded as cDNA or gDNA derived from T cells, B-cell-depleted T cells, or PBMCs.

This CDR3 has 19 amino acids. Germline assignment: CDR1 MRHNA and CDR2 SNTAGT. Trimming removed 6 bases from V and 6 bases from J; junction bases left unmatched: 21. The gene calls are TRBV6-4 and TRBJ2-3, with TRBD1 matching over 10 bases. The source of this sequence is a human donor with acute or convalescent COVID-19. The donor label of this sample is uncertain. Sequenced input: peripheral blood. The CDR3 here is CASRHPGQGKVIGADTQYF. In nucleotides, the CDR3 is TGTGCCAGCAGACATCCGGGACAGGGGAAGGTGATTGGTGCGGATACGCAGTATTTT.